What follows describes a single T cell receptor beta chain. These data originate in a study of cytotoxic CD8 clonotypes in ibrutinib-treated CLL. Clones were sequenced by immunoSEQ multiplex PCR, and TCRdb holds only the in-frame ones, with some missing. The table has some 100,000 clones, roughly 60% seen once. This sequence was found in a human donor with chronic lymphocytic leukemia. Specimen: PBMCs, collected after 24 months of ibrutinib treatment.

The CDR3 DNA sequence: TGCAGTGCCAACTACAGGGATGGCTACACCTTC. Residues: CSANYRDGYTF. The genes are TRBV20-1 and TRBJ1-2, with D tentatively TRBD1 (6 bases). Trimming pared 6 bases from V and 6 bases from J, leaving 11 bases between. Per the germline V gene, CDR1 is DFQATT and CDR2 is SNEGSKA (reference sequence). CDR3 length: 11 residues.